This T cell receptor beta chain was sequenced for a study of T cell responses to AZD1222 COVID-19 vaccine. Concerning this clone: The antigen is undetermined.

It was second doses at about 4 or about 12 weeks that were pooled. CDR3 size: 12 residues. Trimming stripped 7 bases from V and 13 bases from J, with 14 bases between. Overall study results and limits: The donor cohort was predominantly white British with a female majority, and clonal diversity may have been underestimated. In all cases, repertoires were sampled only after the peak T cell response. Close to half of spike-specific TCRs reportedly recognize unmutated variant regions.

Libraries were prepared by immunoSEQ multiplex PCR; TCRdb keeps only in-frame clonotypes and omits some of them. The data show about 140,000 clones, 85% to 90% seen once. The sequence derives from an adult who received the AZD1222 COVID-19 vaccine. This chain uses TRBV12-3 or TRBV12-4 with TRBJ1-6; D gene uncertain. The material was peripheral blood, obtained 28 days after the second AZD1222 dose. The CDR3 coding sequence is TGTGCCAGCACCTCGGGAGTGTTTCCCCTCCACTTT. Protein product: CASTSGVFPLHF.